One sample yielded the 5 T cell receptor beta chains listed below, sequenced in a study of glioma-infiltrating T cells after dendritic cell vaccination. Clones were sequenced by immunoSEQ multiplex PCR, and TCRdb holds only the in-frame ones, with some missing. The sample lists roughly 82,000 clones, roughly 90% occurring once. The sample here was blood, taken before dendritic cell vaccination. These TCRs come from a human donor with glioblastoma.

This clone has more than one count but fewer than ten. The CDR3: CASSLQGFSGNTIYF. Here the CDR3 DNA reads TGCGCCAGCAGTCTTCAGGGGTTCTCTGGAAACACCATATATTTT. This chain uses TRBV5-1 with TRBJ1-3; weak D call: TRBD1 (6 bases). The V and J ends lost 5 bases and 0 bases respectively, with 12 bases between them. The CDR3 extends over 15 amino acids. CDR1 and CDR2 from the germline V gene are SGHRS and YFSETQ.

This chain uses TRBV27 with TRBJ1-5; tentatively, D is TRBD1 (6 bases). V was trimmed by 5 bases and J by 9 bases, leaving 23 bases between them. Per germline, CDR1 MNHEY and CDR2 SMNVEV (reference sequence). This CDR3 region has 16 residues. The CDR3 nucleotides read TGTGCCAGCAGTCCCTACTCCAACAGGGAAGTTCGGCCCCAGCATTTT. This codes for CASSPYSNREVRPQHF.

CDR3 coding DNA: TGTGCCAGCAGCACCCGGGACAGGCCCCCGGGGAATGAGCAGTTCTTC. Translated: CASSTRDRPPGNEQFF. The V and J genes are TRBV7-9 and TRBJ2-1; 8 bases align to TRBD1. The CDR3 sequence is 16 residues long. The trim removed 5 bases at V and 7 bases at J, leaving 13 bases unmatched. CDR1 and CDR2 from the germline V gene are SEHNR and FQNEAQ (reference sequence).

The rearrangement joins TRBV2 to TRBJ1-1, with D tentatively TRBD1 (5 bases). Trimming stripped 6 bases from V and 3 bases from J, with 11 bases between. CDR3 length equals 13 residues. The germline V gene has CDR1 SNHLY and CDR2 FYNNEI. The CDR3 loop reads CASSDSSDTEAFF. Here the CDR3 DNA reads TGTGCCAGCAGCGACAGCAGTGACACTGAAGCTTTCTTT.

The gene calls are TRBV18 and TRBJ1-4, with unresolved D. V dropped 6 bases and J dropped 8 bases, with 13 bases sitting between them. Per germline, CDR1 KGHSH and CDR2 LQKENI. The CDR3 has 13 amino acids. The CDR3 region is CASSTGMGEKLFF. The DNA of the CDR3 is TGTGCCAGCTCGACCGGGATGGGAGAAAAACTGTTTTTT. Full variable domain (outside the CDR3, taken from reference TRBV18 and TRBJ1-4): NAGVMQNPRHLVRRRGQEARLRCSPMKGHSHVYWYRQLPEEGLKFMVYLQKENIIDESGMPKERFSAEFPKEGPSILRIQQVVRGDSAAYFCASSTGMGEKLFFGSGTQLSVL.